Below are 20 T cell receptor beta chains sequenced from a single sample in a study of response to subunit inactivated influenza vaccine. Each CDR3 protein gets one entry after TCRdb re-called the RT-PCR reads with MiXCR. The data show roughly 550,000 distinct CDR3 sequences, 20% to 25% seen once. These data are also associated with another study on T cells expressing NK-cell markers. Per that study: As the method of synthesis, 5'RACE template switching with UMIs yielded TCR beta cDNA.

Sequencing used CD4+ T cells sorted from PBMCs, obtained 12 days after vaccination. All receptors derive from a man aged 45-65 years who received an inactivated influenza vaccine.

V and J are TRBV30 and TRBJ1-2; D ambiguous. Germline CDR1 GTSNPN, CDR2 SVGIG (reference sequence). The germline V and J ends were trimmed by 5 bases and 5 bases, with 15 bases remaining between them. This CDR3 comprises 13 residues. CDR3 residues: CAWVDGKAYGYTF. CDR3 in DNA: TGTGCCTGGGTGGACGGGAAAGCATATGGCTACACCTTC.

CDR3 bases: TGCGCCAGCAGCTTTGAGAAACCTAACCTCTATGGCTACACCTTC. This encodes CASSFEKPNLYGYTF. The chain links TRBV5-1 to TRBJ1-2; D is ambiguous. Germline V gene lookup returns CDR1 SGHRS and CDR2 YFSETQ. Trimming removed 2 bases at V and 4 bases at J, with 15 bases between. This CDR3 comprises 15 residues.

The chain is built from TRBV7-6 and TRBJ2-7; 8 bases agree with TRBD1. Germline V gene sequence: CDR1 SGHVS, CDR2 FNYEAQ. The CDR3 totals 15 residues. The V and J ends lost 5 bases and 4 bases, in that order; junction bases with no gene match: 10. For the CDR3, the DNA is TGTGCCAGCAGCCCCTCCTGGACAGGGCCGTACGAGCAGTACTTC. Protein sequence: CASSPSWTGPYEQYF.

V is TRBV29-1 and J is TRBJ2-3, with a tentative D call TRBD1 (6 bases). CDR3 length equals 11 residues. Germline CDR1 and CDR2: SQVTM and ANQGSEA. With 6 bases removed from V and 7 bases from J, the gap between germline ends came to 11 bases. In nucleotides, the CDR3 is TGCAGCGTCGACAGGAGTTATACGCAGTATTTT. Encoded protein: CSVDRSYTQYF.

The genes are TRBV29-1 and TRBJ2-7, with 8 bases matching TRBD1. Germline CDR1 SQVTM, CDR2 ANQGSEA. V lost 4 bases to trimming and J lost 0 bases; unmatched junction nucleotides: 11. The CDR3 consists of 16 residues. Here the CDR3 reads CSVGDRGPRSSYEQYF. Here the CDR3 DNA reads TGCAGCGTTGGCGACAGGGGACCCAGGAGCTCCTACGAGCAGTACTTC.

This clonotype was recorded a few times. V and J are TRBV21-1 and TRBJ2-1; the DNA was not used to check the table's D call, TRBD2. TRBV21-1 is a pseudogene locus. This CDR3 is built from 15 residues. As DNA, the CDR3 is TGTGCCAGCAGCCGGGGACTAGCTCGGTCCAATGAGCAGTTCTTC. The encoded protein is CASSRGLARSNEQFF.

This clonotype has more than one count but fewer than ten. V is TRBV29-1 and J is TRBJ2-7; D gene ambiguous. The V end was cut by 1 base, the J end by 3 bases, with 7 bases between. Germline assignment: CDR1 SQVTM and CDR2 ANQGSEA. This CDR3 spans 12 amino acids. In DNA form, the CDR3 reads TGCAGCGTTGAAGGATTGAACTACGAGCAGTACTTC. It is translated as CSVEGLNYEQYF.

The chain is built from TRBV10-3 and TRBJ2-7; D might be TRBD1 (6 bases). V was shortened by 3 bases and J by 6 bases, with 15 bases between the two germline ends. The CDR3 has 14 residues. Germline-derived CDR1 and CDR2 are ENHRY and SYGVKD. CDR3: CAISEGGPASEQYF. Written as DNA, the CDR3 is TGTGCCATCAGTGAAGGGGGACCGGCGTCCGAGCAGTACTTC.

The CDR3 reads CASSSGRQNTEAFF. Written as DNA, the CDR3 is TGTGCCAGCAGTTCTGGGAGACAGAACACTGAAGCTTTCTTT. V gene TRBV6-5 combines with J gene TRBJ1-1; the D is unclear. This CDR3 has 14 amino acids. Trimming cost V 4 bases and J 1 base, with 10 bases left between them. The germline CDR1 and CDR2 sequences are MNHEY and SVGAGI.

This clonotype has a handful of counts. CDR3 loop: CASSYRWESYNEQFF. The CDR3 DNA sequence: TGTGCCAGCAGTTATAGGTGGGAGTCCTACAATGAGCAGTTCTTC. The chain recombines TRBV6-2 or TRBV6-3 with TRBJ2-1; the D gene is possibly TRBD2 (5 bases). V lost 3 bases and J 1 base, leaving 10 bases between the germline ends. This CDR3 contains 15 residues. The V gene's germline CDR1 is MNHEY and CDR2 SVGEGT.

The CDR3 region is CASSPRTRDGYTF. The CDR3 coding sequence is TGTGCCAGCAGCCCACGGACCCGAGACGGCTACACCTTC. The chain has TRBV7-9 and TRBJ1-2; D is unclear. Germline values: CDR1 SEHNR, CDR2 FQNEAQ (reference sequence). V lost 5 bases and J 8 bases, leaving 15 bases between the germline ends. The CDR3 sequence is 13 residues long.

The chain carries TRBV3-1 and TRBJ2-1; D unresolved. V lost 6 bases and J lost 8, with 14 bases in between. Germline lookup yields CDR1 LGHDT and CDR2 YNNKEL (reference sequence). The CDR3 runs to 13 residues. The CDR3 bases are TGTGCCAGCAGACAGATTAATTTAGATGAGCAGTTCTTC. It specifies CASRQINLDEQFF.

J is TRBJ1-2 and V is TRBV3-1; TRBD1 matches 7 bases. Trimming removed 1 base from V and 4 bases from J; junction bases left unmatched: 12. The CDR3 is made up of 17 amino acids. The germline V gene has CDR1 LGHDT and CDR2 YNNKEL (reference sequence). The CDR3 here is CASSQAVVRQGPYGYTF. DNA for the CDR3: TGTGCCAGCAGCCAAGCCGTCGTTAGACAGGGACCCTATGGCTACACCTTC.

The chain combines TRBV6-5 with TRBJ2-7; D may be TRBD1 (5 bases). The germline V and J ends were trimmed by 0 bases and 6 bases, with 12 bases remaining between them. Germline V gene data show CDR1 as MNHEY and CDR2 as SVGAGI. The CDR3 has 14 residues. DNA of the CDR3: TGTGCCAGCAGTTACTCCGACAGACCTGGCGAGCAGTACTTC. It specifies CASSYSDRPGEQYF.

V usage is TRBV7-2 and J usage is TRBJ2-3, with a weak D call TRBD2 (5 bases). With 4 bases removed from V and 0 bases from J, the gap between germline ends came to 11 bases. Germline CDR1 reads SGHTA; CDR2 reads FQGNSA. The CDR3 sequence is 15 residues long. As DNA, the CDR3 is TGTGCCAGCAGCTCCCTGAGAGGGAGCACAGATACGCAGTATTTT. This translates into CASSSLRGSTDTQYF.

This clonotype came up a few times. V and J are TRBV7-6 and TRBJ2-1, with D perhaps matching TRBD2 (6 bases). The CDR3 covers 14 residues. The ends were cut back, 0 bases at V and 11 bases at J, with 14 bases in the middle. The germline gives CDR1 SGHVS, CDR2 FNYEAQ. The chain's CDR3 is CASSLAWTTSQQFF. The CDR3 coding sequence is TGTGCCAGCAGCTTAGCCTGGACTACCTCCCAGCAGTTCTTC.

The CDR3 coding sequence is TGTGCCAGCAGCCCCTACCCCCTCGACGGTAACACTGAAGCTTTCTTT. Translating gives CASSPYPLDGNTEAFF. This sequence joins TRBV4-2 and TRBJ1-1; D remains ambiguous. This CDR3 spans 16 amino acids. Germline CDR1 reads LGHNA; CDR2 reads YNFKEQ. The V and J ends lost 4 bases and 2 bases respectively, with 17 bases between them.

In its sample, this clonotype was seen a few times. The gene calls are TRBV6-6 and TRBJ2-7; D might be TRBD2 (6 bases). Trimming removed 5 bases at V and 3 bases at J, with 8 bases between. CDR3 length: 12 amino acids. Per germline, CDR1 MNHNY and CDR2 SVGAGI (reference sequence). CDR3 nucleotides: TGTGCCAGCAGTCCGGGGGACTACGAGCAGTACTTC. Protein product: CASSPGDYEQYF.

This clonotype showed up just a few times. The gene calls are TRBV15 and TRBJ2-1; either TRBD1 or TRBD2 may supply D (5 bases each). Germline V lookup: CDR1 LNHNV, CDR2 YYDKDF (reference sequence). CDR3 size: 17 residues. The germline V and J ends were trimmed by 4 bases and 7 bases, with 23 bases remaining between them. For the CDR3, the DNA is TGTGCCACCAGCACATCAGACCGGGACCCCTTGAGGAATGAGCAGTTCTTC. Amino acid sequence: CATSTSDRDPLRNEQFF.

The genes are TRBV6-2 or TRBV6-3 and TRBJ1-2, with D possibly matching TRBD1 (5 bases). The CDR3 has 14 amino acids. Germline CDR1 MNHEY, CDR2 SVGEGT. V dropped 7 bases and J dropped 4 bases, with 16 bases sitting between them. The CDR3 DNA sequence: TGTGCCAGCAAGGACCCCGGGACTTTCTATGGCTACACCTTC. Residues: CASKDPGTFYGYTF.